This TCR beta chain was sequenced during a study of CD8 T cells in ankylosing spondylitis. The sample holds a few counts of this clonotype. Its matching antigen is unknown. Germline lookup yields CDR1 KGHSH and CDR2 LQKENI. The CDR3 spans 14 residues. Losses at the gene ends were 2 bases for V and 5 bases for J; bases not matched to a gene: 5. General study results and limits: Within matched ankylosing spondylitis synovial fluid, disease-linked clones were reportedly significantly enriched.

As the method for making TCR beta libraries, quantitative 5'-RACE with molecular barcodes was used. Using its own MiXCR run on the 5' RACE reads, TCRdb lists one record per CDR3 protein. The table records 300,000 to 350,000 distinct CDR3 sequences, over 12% of them present only once. Specimen: blood, either unsorted or a sorted T cell fraction (not recorded which). The rearrangement joins TRBV18 to TRBJ2-7; 8 bases align to TRBD2. The sequence came from a male donor with ankylosing spondylitis or in good health (not recorded which). CDR3 residues: CASSPRPGGDEQYF. CDR3 sequence (DNA): TGTGCCAGCTCACCAAGGCCGGGGGGGGACGAGCAGTACTTC.